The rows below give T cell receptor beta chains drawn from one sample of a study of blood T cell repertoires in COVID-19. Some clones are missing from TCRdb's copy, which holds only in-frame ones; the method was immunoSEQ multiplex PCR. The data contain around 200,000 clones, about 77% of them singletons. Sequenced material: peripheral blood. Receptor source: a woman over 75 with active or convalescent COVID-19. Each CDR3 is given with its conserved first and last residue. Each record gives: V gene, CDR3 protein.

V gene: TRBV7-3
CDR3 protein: CASNRGTSGGYEQYF

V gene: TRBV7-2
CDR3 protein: CASSLAGSGGVSQPQHF

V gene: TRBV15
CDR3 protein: CATSLTSGVTGELFF

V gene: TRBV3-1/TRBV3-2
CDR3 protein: CASSQDRRTLRDRATPLHF

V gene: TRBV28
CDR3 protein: CASSSGGTGTYGYTF

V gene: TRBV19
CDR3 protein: CASRATGTVNQPQHF

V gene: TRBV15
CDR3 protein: CATSTDPDSYNEQFF

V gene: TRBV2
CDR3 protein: CATLGTGVHEQYF

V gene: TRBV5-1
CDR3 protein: CASSLVTGGGANVLTF

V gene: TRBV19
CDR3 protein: CASSIYTGINQPQHF

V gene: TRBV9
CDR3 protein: CASSVGGLAYNEQFF

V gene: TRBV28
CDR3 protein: CASGQGTAYSNQPQHF

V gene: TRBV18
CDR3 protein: CASSPAQGGFNEQFF

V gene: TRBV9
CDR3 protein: CASSVDGTGTYEQYF

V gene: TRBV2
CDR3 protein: CASSEDRLIQEAFF

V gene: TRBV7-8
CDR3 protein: CASSPPVPGITGEQYF

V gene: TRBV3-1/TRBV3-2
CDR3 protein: CASSDSGGLTDTQYF

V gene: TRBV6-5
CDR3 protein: CASSYARGAGYNEQFF

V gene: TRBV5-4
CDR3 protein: CASSRDRGLYNEQFF

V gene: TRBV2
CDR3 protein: CASRGQGSSSYNEQFF

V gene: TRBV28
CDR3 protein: CASRLWGGGTDTQYF

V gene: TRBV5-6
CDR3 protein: CASSLQGRGNSPLHF